Here is one TCR beta chain with its context. Its antigen remains unidentified. Its ends do not fully match the called genes, so a read error is possible. Germline V gene lookup returns CDR1 DFQATT and CDR2 SNEGSKA (reference sequence). The CDR3 spans 12 residues. Combining a sample-barcoded 5' primer with a J-beta primer mix, a second PCR ran for roughly 7 to 12 cycles. TCRdb reprocessed the 5' RACE reads with MiXCR, giving one entry per CDR3 protein. This sample has over 500,000 distinct CDR3 sequences; about 51% occur once, and the top ten carry approximately 12%. These data come from a study of blood T cells in healthy people across ages. General study points: The study regarded diversity estimates from one million T cells as underestimates. Without sorted subsets, naive and antigen-experienced compartments could not be conclusively compared.

The chain recombines TRBV20-1 with TRBJ2-5; TRBD2 matches 8 bases. The source material was blood. The receptor comes from a woman of 80 years or more in good health. CDR3 sequence reads: CGASSGQETQYF. The DNA of the CDR3 is TGCGGTGCTTCTAGCGGGCAAGAGACCCAGTACTTC.